The entry that follows covers one T cell receptor beta chain sequence. The clone's antigen remains unknown. No base quality values were provided; no much bigger clone lies one nucleotide off. This sample was taken from a study of shared clonotypes between healthy human individuals (dated by TCRdb to the early 2020s). Regarding the research as a whole: The cohort included three men and a couple of women between 18 and 49 years of age. Different laboratories and diverse techniques were used to prepare libraries and sequence TCR repertoires, to increase sequencing depth and limit assay-specific biases. Per donor, three plates each were used for CD4 naive and CD4 memory, two for CD8 naive, and one for CD8 memory. Leukapheresis yielded between about 0.94 and 8.9 billion PBMCs per donor. To estimate repertoire size and how much clonotypes are shared between individuals, the study performed deep sequencing of blood TCR repertoires from roughly five healthy adults.

Donors were healthy HIV-negative adults with no recently reported acute infections or vaccinations. Every donor was a Caucasian adult residing in Nashville, Tennessee, USA. CD4+ T cells were enriched through magnetic negative selection, after which naive cells were positively selected on CD45RA and the remaining negative fraction served as the memory subset. Blood was collected by leukapheresis, and PBMCs were isolated by Ficoll-Histopaque density gradient centrifugation and then cryopreserved in liquid nitrogen vapor phase. Analytical flow cytometry was used to check the purity and quantity of each magnetically sorted T cell population. From each sorted fraction, genomic DNA was isolated and quantified by UV absorbance on a Nanodrop 2000c. Study-wide findings and limitations: The genetic and exposure-history diversity represented was limited by the small number of donors. Sampling was limited to blood, and TCR repertoires in tissue likely differ from TCR repertoires in blood. Larger estimated clonotype richness was generally found for naive subsets than for memory subsets. When a few donors were compared, the shared fraction of clonotypes was about 5% for naive CD4, about 4% for naive CD8, roughly 2.5% for memory CD4, and 0.4% for memory CD8. Compared with non-shared clonotypes, the clonotypes found in all four sorted-subset donors had higher generation probabilities. Incomplete sequencing was indicated by rarefaction of sorted-subset datasets, despite the large sequencing depth. Pairwise subsampling indicated that sequencing depth was expected to affect the degree of clonotype sharing among donors.

Using the deep immunoSEQ assay, multiplex PCR amplified TCR CDR3 regions from genomic DNA. Extracted genomic DNA from each cell subset was distributed evenly across all wells of several immunoSEQ 96-well plates, and each plate was treated as a replicate. Each replicate PCR for sorted subsets received roughly 0.2 ug genomic DNA, equal to tens of thousands of T cell genomes. Purified libraries were quantified with a Qubit 3.0 fluorometer, sized on a Bioanalyzer 2100, and re-quantified with the KAPA Library Quantification kit. Every immunoSEQ 96-well plate was sequenced on a separate single-read 150-cycle Illumina NextSeq 550 flow cell. The study's processing was this. Because only junctional sequences without quality scores were contained in the immunoSEQ output, filtering matching that applied to full-length reads could not be performed. Sequences were annotated with PyIR, a Python wrapper for IgBLAST v1.9, using IMGT germline references to assign V/J genes and CDR3. Any read was removed if the V/J assignment was weak (E-value above 1e-6), the CDR3 was missing, or the read contained stop codons, out-of-frame junctions, or ambiguous translated residues. V3J clonotypes were defined as sequences sharing an identical inferred V gene, J gene, and CDR3 amino acid sequence. To compute the percentage overlap between repertoires, the number of shared unique clonotypes was divided by the size of the smaller repertoire. Richness of each repertoire was evaluated using RTK rarefaction, the Chao1 estimator, and Recon v2.1 estimates of unobserved clonotypes. Generation probabilities were computed with OLGA for all TCRbeta clonotypes obtained by the gDNA method from several donors. Here the immuneACCESS table is served through TCRdb, limited to in-frame sequences with V and J called. Missing clones are a known gap in these copies; in checked studies unresolved V genes cover under half, and the rest lacks a known reason. Clonal size and the V and J genes are those of that table, whereas D and trimming came from the DNA. The sample yields some 2,100,000 clones; approximately 94% were counted once. The ten biggest clones cover less than 0.15% of the sample.

The germline ends are 9 bases apart after V is trimmed by 1 base and J by 2 bases. The CDR3 has 14 amino acids, counting the end cysteine and phenylalanine. Only the CDR3 part of the read is kept: 42 bases, read in frame from the first base. The specimen was naive CD4+ T cells sorted from blood. Explained via the paper, the cell subset or site label denotes: CD45RA+ positively selected. The rearranged chain carries TRBV5-3 and TRBJ2-5; TRBD1 is a weak D gene call, 5 bases matching. TRBV5-3 is placed among ORFs of uncertain function. The sequence derives from a man between 18 and 29 years old in good health. The DNA sequence follows: TGTGCCAGAAGCTTGTCGACAGCACAAGAGACCCAGTACTTC. This codes for CARSLSTAQETQYF.